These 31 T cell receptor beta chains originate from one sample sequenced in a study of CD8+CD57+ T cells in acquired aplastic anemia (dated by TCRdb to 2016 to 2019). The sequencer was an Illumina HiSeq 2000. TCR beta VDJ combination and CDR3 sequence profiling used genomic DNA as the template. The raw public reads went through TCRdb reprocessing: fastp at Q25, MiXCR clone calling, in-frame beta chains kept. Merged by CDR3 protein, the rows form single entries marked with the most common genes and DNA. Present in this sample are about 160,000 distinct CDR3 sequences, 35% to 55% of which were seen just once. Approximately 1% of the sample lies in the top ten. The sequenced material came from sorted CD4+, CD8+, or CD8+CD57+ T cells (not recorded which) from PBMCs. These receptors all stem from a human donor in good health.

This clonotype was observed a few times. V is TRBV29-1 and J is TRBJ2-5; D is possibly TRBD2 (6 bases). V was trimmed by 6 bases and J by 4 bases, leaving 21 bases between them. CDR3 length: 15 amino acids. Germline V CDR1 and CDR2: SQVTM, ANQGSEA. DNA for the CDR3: TGCAGCGTCCACGATCCGGACGGGAGTGGAGAGACCCAGTACTTC. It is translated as CSVHDPDGSGETQYF.

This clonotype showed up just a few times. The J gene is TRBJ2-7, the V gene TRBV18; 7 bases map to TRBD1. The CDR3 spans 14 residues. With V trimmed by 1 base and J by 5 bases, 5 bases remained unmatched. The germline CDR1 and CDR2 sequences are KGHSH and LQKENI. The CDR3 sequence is CASSPQGAKDEQYF. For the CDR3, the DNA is TGTGCCAGCTCACCACAGGGGGCTAAGGACGAGCAGTACTTC. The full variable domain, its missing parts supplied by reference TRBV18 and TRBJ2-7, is NAGVMQNPRHLVRRRGQEARLRCSPMKGHSHVYWYRQLPEEGLKFMVYLQKENIIDESGMPKERFSAEFPKEGPSILRIQQVVRGDSAAYFCASSPQGAKDEQYFGPGTRLTVT.

The DNA of the CDR3 is TGTGCCATCAGTGAGTTCGGACAGGGGGAGGATGAGCAGTTCTTC. Translated, it gives CAISEFGQGEDEQFF. The V gene is TRBV10-3, the J gene TRBJ2-1, with 10 bases identical to TRBD1. The V and J ends lost 1 base and 8 bases, in that order; junction bases with no gene match: 5. This CDR3 spans 15 amino acids. Germline lookup yields CDR1 ENHRY and CDR2 SYGVKD.

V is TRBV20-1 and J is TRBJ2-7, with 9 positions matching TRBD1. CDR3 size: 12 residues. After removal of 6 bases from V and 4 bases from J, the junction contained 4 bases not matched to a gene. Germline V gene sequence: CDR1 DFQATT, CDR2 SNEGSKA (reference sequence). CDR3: CSAGQGWYEQYF. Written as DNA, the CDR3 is TGCAGTGCCGGACAGGGGTGGTACGAGCAGTACTTC.

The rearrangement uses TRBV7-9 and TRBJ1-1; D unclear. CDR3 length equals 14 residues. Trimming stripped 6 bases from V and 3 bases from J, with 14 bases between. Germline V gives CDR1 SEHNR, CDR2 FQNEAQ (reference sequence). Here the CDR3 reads CASRLDLRHTEAFF. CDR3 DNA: TGTGCCAGCAGGCTGGACCTCCGGCACACTGAAGCTTTCTTT.

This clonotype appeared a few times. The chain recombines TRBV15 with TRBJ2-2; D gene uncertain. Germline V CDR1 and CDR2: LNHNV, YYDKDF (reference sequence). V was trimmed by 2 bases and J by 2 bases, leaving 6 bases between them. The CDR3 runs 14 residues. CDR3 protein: CATSRKTNTGELFF. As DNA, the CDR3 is TGTGCCACCAGCAGAAAAACAAACACCGGGGAGCTGTTTTTT. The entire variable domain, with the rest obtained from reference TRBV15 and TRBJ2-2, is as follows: DAMVIQNPRYQVTQFGKPVTLSCSQTLNHNVMYWYQQKSSQAPKLLFHYYDKDFNNEADTPDNFQSRRPNTSFCFLDIRSPGLGDTAMYLCATSRKTNTGELFFGEGSRLTVL.

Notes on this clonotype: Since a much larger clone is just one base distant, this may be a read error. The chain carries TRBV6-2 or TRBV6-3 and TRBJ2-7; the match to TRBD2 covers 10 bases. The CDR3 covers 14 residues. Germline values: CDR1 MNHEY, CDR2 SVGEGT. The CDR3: CASTQRGGGYEPYF. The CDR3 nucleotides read TGTGCCAGCACCCAGCGGGGGGGCGGCTACGAGCCGTACTTC.

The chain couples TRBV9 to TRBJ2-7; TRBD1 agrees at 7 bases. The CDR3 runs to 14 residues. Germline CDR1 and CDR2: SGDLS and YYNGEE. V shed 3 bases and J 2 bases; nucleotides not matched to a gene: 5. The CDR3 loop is CASSATGWPYEQYF. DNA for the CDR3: TGTGCCAGCAGCGCGACAGGGTGGCCCTACGAGCAGTACTTC. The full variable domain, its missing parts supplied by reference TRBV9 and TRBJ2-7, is DSGVTQTPKHLITATGQRVTLRCSPRSGDLSVYWYQQSLDQGLQFLIQYYNGEERAKGNILERFSAQQFPDLHSELNLSSLELGDSALYFCASSATGWPYEQYFGPGTRLTVT.

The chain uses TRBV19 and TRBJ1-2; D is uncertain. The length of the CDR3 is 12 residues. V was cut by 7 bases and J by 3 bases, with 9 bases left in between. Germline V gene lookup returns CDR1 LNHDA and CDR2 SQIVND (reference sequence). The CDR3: CASTPGYYGYTF. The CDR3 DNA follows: TGTGCCAGTACCCCAGGATACTATGGCTACACCTTC.

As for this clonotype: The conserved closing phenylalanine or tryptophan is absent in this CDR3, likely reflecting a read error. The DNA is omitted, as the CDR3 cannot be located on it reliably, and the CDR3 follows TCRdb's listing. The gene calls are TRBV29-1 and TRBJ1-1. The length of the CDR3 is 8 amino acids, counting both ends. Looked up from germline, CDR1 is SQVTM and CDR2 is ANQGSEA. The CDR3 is CSVEDPGG.

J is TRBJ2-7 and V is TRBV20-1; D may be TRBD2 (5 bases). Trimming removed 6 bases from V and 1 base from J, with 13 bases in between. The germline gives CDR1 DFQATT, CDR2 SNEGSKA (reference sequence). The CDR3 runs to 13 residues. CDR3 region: CSARGLVSYEQYF. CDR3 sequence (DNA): TGCAGTGCCCGCGGACTCGTATCCTACGAGCAGTACTTC.

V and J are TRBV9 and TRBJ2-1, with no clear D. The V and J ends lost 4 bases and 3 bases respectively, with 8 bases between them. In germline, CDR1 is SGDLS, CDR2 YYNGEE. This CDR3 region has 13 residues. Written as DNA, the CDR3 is TGTGCCAGCAGCCGTTGGGGCTACAATGAGCAGTTCTTC. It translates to CASSRWGYNEQFF.

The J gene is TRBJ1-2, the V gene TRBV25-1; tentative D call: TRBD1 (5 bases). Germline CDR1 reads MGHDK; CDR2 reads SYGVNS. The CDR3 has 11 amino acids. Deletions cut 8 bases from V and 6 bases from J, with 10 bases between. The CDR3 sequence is CASHGGDGYTF. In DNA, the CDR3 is TGTGCCAGCCACGGGGGTGATGGCTACACCTTC.

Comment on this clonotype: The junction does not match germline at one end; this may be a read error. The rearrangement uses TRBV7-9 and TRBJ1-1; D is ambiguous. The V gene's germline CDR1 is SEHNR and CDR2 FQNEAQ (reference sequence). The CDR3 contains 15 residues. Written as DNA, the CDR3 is TGTGCTAGCAGCTTAGAGACGGTAGCACTCACTGAAGCTTTCTTT. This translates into CASSLETVALTEAFF.

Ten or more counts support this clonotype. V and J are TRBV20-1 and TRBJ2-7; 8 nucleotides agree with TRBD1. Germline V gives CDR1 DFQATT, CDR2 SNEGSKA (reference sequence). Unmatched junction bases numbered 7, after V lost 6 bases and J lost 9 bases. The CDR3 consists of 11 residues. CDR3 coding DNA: TGCAGTGCAATCGGACAGGGATGGCAGTACTTC. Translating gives CSAIGQGWQYF.

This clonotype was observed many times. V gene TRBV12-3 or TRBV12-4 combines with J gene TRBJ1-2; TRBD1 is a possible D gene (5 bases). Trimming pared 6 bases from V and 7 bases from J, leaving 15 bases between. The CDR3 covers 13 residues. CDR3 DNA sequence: TGTGCCAGCAGCACAGGCCTCTATCTTGGCTACACCTTC. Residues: CASSTGLYLGYTF.

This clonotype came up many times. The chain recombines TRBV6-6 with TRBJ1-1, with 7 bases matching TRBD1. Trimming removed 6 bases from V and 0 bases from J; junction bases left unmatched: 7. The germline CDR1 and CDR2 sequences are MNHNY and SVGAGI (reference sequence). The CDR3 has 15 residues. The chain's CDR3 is CASRDRDRVNTEAFF. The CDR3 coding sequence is TGTGCCAGCAGGGATAGAGACAGGGTGAACACTGAAGCTTTCTTT.

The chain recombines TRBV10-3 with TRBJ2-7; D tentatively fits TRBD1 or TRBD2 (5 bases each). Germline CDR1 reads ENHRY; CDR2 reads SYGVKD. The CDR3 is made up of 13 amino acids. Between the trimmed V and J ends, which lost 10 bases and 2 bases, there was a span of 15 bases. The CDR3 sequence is CATGSSGTYEQYF. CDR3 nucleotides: TGTGCCACAGGGTCTTCCGGGACCTACGAGCAGTACTTC.

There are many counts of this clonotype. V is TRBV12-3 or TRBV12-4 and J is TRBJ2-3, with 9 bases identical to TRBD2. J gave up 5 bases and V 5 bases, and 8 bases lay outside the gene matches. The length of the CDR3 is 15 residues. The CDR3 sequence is CASSIYLAGVDTQYF. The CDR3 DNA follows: TGTGCCAGCAGTATCTACTTAGCGGGAGTAGATACGCAGTATTTT.

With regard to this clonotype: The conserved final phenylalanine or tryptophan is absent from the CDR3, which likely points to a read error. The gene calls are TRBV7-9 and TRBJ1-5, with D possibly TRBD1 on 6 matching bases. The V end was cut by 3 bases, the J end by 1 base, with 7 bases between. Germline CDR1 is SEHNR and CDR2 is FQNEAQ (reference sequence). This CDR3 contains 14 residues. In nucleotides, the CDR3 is TGTGCCAGCAGCTTTGGACAGAGCAATCAGCCCCAGCATCTT. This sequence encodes CASSFGQSNQPQHL.

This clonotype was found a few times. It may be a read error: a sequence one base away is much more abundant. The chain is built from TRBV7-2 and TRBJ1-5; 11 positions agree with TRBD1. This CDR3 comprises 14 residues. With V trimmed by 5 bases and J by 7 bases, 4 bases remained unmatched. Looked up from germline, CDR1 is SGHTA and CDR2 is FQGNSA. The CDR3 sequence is CASSGQGASQPQHF. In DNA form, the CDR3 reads TGTGCCAGCAGCGGACAGGGGGCATCACAGCCCCAGCATTTT.

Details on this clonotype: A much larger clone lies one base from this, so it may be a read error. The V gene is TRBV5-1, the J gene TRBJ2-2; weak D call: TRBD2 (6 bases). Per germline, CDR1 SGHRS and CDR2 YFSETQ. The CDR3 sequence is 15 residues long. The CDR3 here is CASSPGPKGIGGLFF. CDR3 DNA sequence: TGCGCCAGCAGCCCGGGACCGAAGGGGATCGGGGGGCTGTTTTTT.

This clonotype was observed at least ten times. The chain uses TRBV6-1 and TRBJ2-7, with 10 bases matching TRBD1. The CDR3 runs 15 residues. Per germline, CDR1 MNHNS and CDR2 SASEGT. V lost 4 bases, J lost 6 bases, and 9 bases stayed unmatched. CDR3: CASSAPGTGEFEQYF. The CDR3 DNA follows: TGTGCCAGCAGTGCGCCCGGGACAGGGGAGTTCGAGCAGTACTTC.

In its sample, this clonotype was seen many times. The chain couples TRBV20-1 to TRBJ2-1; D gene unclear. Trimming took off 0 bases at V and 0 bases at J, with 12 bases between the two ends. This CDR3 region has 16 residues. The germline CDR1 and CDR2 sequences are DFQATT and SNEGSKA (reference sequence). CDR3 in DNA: TGCAGTGCTAGAGATCGGCAGTACACCTCCTACAATGAGCAGTTCTTC. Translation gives CSARDRQYTSYNEQFF.

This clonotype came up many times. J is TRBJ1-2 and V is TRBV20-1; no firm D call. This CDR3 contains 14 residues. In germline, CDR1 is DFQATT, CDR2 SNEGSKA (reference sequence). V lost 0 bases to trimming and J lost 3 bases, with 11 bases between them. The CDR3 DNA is TGCAGTGCTAGAGATTCAGCAGCTGACTATGGCTACACCTTC. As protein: CSARDSAADYGYTF.

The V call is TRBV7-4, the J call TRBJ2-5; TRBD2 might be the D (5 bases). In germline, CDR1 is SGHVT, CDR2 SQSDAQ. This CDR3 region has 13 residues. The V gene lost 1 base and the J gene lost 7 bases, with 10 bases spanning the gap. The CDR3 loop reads CASSLVTGWTQYF. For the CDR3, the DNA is TGTGCCAGCAGCTTAGTGACGGGGTGGACCCAGTACTTC.

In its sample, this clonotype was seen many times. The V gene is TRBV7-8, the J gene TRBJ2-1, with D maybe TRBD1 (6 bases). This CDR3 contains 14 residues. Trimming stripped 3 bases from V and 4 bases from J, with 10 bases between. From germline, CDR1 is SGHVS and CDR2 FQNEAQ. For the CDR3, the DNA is TGTGCCAGCAGCTTTGGGACACTATACAATGAGCAGTTCTTC. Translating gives CASSFGTLYNEQFF.

CDR3 protein: CAGGLAANYGYTF. CDR3 nucleotides: TGTGCCGGCGGCTTGGCAGCAAACTATGGCTACACCTTC. J is TRBJ1-2 and V is TRBV7-3; D is uncertain. Germline CDR1 and CDR2: SGHTA and FQGTGA. This CDR3 spans 13 amino acids. The V and J ends lost 11 bases and 2 bases respectively, with 15 bases between them.

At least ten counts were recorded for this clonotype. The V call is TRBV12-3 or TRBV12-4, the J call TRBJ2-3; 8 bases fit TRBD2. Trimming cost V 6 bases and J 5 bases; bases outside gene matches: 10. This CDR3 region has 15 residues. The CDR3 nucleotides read TGTGCCAGCAGGAGGAGAGTTAGCGGGAAAGATACGCAGTATTTT. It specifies CASRRRVSGKDTQYF.

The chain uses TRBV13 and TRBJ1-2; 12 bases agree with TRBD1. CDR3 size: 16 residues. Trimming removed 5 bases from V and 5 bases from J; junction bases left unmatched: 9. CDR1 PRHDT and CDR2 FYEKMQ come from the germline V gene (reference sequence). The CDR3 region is CASSAGTGGASYGYTF. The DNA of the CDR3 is TGTGCCAGCAGCGCCGGGACAGGGGGCGCAAGTTATGGCTACACCTTC.

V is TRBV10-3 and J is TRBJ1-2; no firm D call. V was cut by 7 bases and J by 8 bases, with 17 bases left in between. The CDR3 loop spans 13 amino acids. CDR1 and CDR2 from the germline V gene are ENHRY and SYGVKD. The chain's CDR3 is CAITNRSERGYTF. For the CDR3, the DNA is TGTGCCATCACGAACAGATCCGAGAGAGGCTACACCTTC.